The 16 T cell receptor beta chains below were found in one sample sequenced in a study of blood T cells in healthy people across ages. Sample-barcoded 5' priming and a J-beta primer mix drove a second PCR of about 7 to 11 cycles. TCRdb recomputed calls from the 5' RACE reads with MiXCR, one row per CDR3 protein. The sample has over a million distinct CDR3 sequences, 35% to 45% seen once. Sequencing input: blood. These receptors all come from a woman between 18 and 30 years old in good health.

This rearrangement joins TRBV11-2 to TRBJ2-1, with TRBD2 identical over 12 bases. The CDR3 sequence is 16 residues long. CDR1 and CDR2 (germline): SGHAT, FQNNGV. Unmatched junction bases numbered 6, after V lost 4 bases and J lost 5 bases. The CDR3 nucleotides read TGTGCCAGCAGCTCGAGGACTAGCGGGATGGACAATGAGCAGTTCTTC. It yields the protein CASSSRTSGMDNEQFF.

V is TRBV3-1 and J is TRBJ1-2, with 9 bases fitting TRBD1. This CDR3 has 13 residues. After removal of 8 bases from V and 6 bases from J, the junction contained 7 bases not matched to a gene. Germline V gene sequence: CDR1 LGHDT, CDR2 YNNKEL (reference sequence). The CDR3 DNA sequence: TGTGCCAGCGGGGCGGACAGGGGCGATGGCTACACCTTC. Translated: CASGADRGDGYTF.

The table lists this clonotype with a few counts. The V gene is TRBV6-5, the J gene TRBJ1-2; D unclear. The V and J ends lost 6 bases and 4 bases respectively, with 12 bases between them. Germline V CDR1 and CDR2: MNHEY, SVGAGI. This CDR3 is 13 amino acids long. CDR3 loop: CASSPYSGYGYTF. The CDR3 DNA is TGTGCCAGCAGCCCTTATAGTGGCTATGGCTACACCTTC.

CDR3 residues: CASRRDGSSYTF. The CDR3 DNA reads as TGTGCCAGCAGGCGGGACGGCTCAAGCTACACCTTC. The V call is TRBV2, the J call TRBJ1-2, with TRBD1 as a possible D gene (5 bases). Between the trimmed V and J ends, which lost 6 bases and 9 bases, there was a span of 14 bases. The CDR3 is 12 amino acids. Looked up from germline, CDR1 is SNHLY and CDR2 is FYNNEI.

In its sample, this clonotype was seen many times. Here the CDR3 reads CSAIGETQYF. CDR3 in DNA: TGCAGTGCTATAGGAGAGACCCAGTACTTC. The chain combines TRBV20-1 with TRBJ2-5; D not certain. Germline loops: CDR1 DFQATT, CDR2 SNEGSKA (reference sequence). This CDR3 is built from 10 residues. V lost 4 bases to trimming and J lost 4 bases, with 4 bases between them.

The chain carries TRBV20-1 and TRBJ1-5; a weak D match, TRBD1 (5 bases). This CDR3 region has 14 residues. CDR1 and CDR2 (germline): DFQATT, SNEGSKA (reference sequence). V was trimmed by 0 bases and J by 7 bases, leaving 13 bases between them. CDR3 protein: CSARDQAGEQPQHF. CDR3 sequence (DNA): TGCAGTGCTAGAGACCAAGCGGGGGAACAGCCCCAGCATTTT.

The chain combines TRBV21-1 with TRBJ1-2; the D call in the table, TRBD1, was not verified against the DNA. TRBV21-1 is an annotated pseudogene. The CDR3 loop spans 12 amino acids. The CDR3 sequence is CASPKGAGGYTF. CDR3 bases: TGTGCCAGCCCCAAGGGGGCGGGTGGCTACACCTTC.

The CDR3, as DNA: TGTGCCAGCAGCCAAGTTGCCGGGGCCCGGCCAGATACGCAGTATTTT. Its protein product is CASSQVAGARPDTQYF. V gene TRBV14 combines with J gene TRBJ2-3, with D perhaps assigned TRBD1 or TRBD2 (5 bases each). CDR1 and CDR2 (germline): SGHDN, FVKESK. CDR3 size: 16 residues. Trimming cost V 1 base and J 4 bases, with 15 bases left between them.

The rearrangement joins TRBV28 to TRBJ1-1; D remains unclear. The ends were cut back, 7 bases at V and 6 bases at J, with 15 bases in the middle. The CDR3 runs 13 residues. Germline CDR1 reads MDHEN; CDR2 reads SYDVKM. CDR3 bases: TGTGCCAGCACCCAGCCCATAAAGTCTGAAGCTTTCTTT. Encoded protein: CASTQPIKSEAFF.

This chain joins TRBV29-1 and TRBJ2-2; D not resolved. The CDR3 is 13 residues long. CDR1 and CDR2 (germline): SQVTM, ANQGSEA. V gave up 4 bases and J gave up 5 bases, with 11 bases separating them. The CDR3 bases are TGCAGCGTTGTGCGTCTCAGTACCGGGGAGCTGTTTTTT. Its translation: CSVVRLSTGELFF.

This clonotype has a handful of counts. This sequence joins TRBV5-1 and TRBJ2-7; TRBD2 agrees at 8 bases. Looked up from germline, CDR1 is SGHRS and CDR2 is YFSETQ. The CDR3 sequence is 16 residues long. With 4 bases clipped from V and 0 bases from J, the junction kept 9 bases outside the gene matches. CDR3 sequence reads: CASSLTDSGVSYEQYF. CDR3 nucleotides: TGCGCCAGCAGCCTGACAGATAGCGGGGTCTCCTACGAGCAGTACTTC.

This clonotype was detected only a few times. The chain combines TRBV20-1 with TRBJ1-1; D perhaps matches TRBD1 (6 bases). The CDR3 runs to 13 residues. Germline CDR1 is DFQATT and CDR2 is SNEGSKA (reference sequence). V lost 5 bases to trimming and J lost 4 bases, with 14 bases between them. The CDR3: CSAFRGGGTEAFF. The CDR3 DNA reads as TGCAGTGCTTTTCGGGGGGGCGGCACTGAAGCTTTCTTT.

The V gene is TRBV20-1, the J gene TRBJ2-1, with TRBD2 matching 11 bases. The CDR3 contains 15 residues. V shed 6 bases and J 13 bases; nucleotides not matched to a gene: 17. CDR1 and CDR2 (germline): DFQATT, SNEGSKA (reference sequence). CDR3 in DNA: TGCAGTGCCTCTCTAGCGGGAGGATGGCAAGAGACCCAGTTCTTC. Protein sequence: CSASLAGGWQETQFF.

The rearrangement links TRBV20-1 to TRBJ2-1, with 13 positions matching TRBD2. In germline, CDR1 is DFQATT, CDR2 SNEGSKA (reference sequence). J gave up 6 bases and V 4 bases, and 15 bases lay outside the gene matches. This CDR3 is built from 18 residues. The CDR3 region is CSATGLAGEIYPANEQFF. In nucleotides, the CDR3 is TGCAGTGCTACAGGACTAGCGGGAGAAATTTACCCTGCCAATGAGCAGTTCTTC.

This clonotype came up many times. DNA for the CDR3: TGTGCCAGCAGTCAATGGGGAAGGGAGTCCTATGGCTACACCTTC. Translated, it gives CASSQWGRESYGYTF. The chain couples TRBV12-3 or TRBV12-4 to TRBJ1-2; D is unclear. The V end was cut by 5 bases, the J end by 4 bases, with 17 bases between. This CDR3 comprises 15 residues.

The gene calls are TRBV28 and TRBJ2-1; no definite D call. The J call may be mistaken, given a closer DNA end match to TRBJ2-7. CDR1 is MDHEN, CDR2 SYDVKM, per germline. The CDR3 extends over 15 amino acids. The CDR3 region is CASSRTDSSYNEQYF. CDR3 nucleotides: TGTGCCAGCAGTCGGACGGATAGCTCCTACAATGAGCAGTACTTC.